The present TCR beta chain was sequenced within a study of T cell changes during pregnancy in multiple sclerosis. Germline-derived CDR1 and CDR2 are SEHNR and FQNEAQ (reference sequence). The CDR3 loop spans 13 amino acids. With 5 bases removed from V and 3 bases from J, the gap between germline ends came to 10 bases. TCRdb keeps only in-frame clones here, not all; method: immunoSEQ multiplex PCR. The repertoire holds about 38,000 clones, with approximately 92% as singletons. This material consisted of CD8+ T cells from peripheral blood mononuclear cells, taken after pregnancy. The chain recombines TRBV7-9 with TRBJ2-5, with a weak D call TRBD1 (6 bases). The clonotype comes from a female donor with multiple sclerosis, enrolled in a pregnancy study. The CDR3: CASSTGYEETQYF. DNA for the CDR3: TGTGCCAGCAGCACAGGGTATGAAGAGACCCAGTACTTC.